This T cell receptor beta chain stems from a study of T-cell reconstitution after alpha-beta-depleted transplantation in children. Study-wide findings and caveats: In patients about two months after transplant, alpha-beta T cells reportedly arose from several hundred expanded graft clones.

Molecular barcoding with unique molecular identifiers was used for the TCRbeta library. TCRdb ran MiXCR on the PCR reads and lists one entry per CDR3 protein. The data show fewer than 550,000 distinct CDR3 sequences, with about an eighth seen just once and 14% held by the top ten. In its sample, this clonotype was seen a few times. As yet, its antigen is unknown. Looked up from germline, CDR1 is DFQATT and CDR2 is SNEGSKA (reference sequence). The ends were cut back, 3 bases at V and 2 bases at J, with 11 bases in the middle. The CDR3 consists of 14 residues. This receptor was taken from a female patient aged 2-9 years who had a stem cell transplant for aplastic anemia, so the T cells may come from the graft donor. The source material was PBMCs, mostly from graft donor cells, sampled 180 days after TCRalphabeta/CD19-depleted stem cell transplant. The J gene is TRBJ2-1, the V gene TRBV20-1, with a possible D match to TRBD2 (5 bases). The CDR3 reads CSARRGGPYNEQFF. CDR3 DNA: TGCAGTGCTAGGCGCGGCGGGCCCTACAATGAGCAGTTCTTC.